Below are 8 T cell receptor beta chains sequenced from a single sample in a study of blood T cell repertoires in COVID-19. Profiling relied on immunoSEQ multiplex PCR, and the TCRdb table lists in-frame clones only, not all of them. The sample has approximately 260,000 clones, about 86% seen once. The source material was peripheral blood. These receptors came from a man younger than 35 with active or convalescent COVID-19.

This chain links TRBV27 with TRBJ2-1; 14 bases fit TRBD2. The V gene's germline CDR1 is MNHEY and CDR2 SMNVEV (reference sequence). The CDR3 totals 15 residues. With 3 bases clipped from V and 7 bases from J, the junction kept 2 bases outside the gene matches. CDR3 protein: CASSFGTSGSNEQFF. In DNA form, the CDR3 reads TGTGCCAGCAGTTTTGGGACTAGCGGGAGTAATGAGCAGTTCTTC.

The chain employs TRBV6-5 and TRBJ2-5, with 7 bases that match TRBD1. The ends lost 5 bases at V and 5 bases at J; junction bases unmatched: 11. Germline V lookup: CDR1 MNHEY, CDR2 SVGAGI. The CDR3 is made up of 15 amino acids. CDR3: CASSRAQGLGETQYF. CDR3 coding DNA: TGTGCCAGCAGTCGTGCACAGGGGCTGGGGGAGACCCAGTACTTC.

The genes are TRBV6-5 and TRBJ1-5; D possibly corresponds to TRBD1 (5 bases). This CDR3 region has 15 residues. Germline-derived CDR1 and CDR2 are MNHEY and SVGAGI. Trimming took 6 bases from V and 0 from J, leaving 12 bases between them. This CDR3 is CASSFLTDSNQPQHF. The DNA for the CDR3 is TGTGCCAGCAGCTTTCTGACAGATAGCAATCAGCCCCAGCATTTT.

This chain joins TRBV6-5 and TRBJ2-1, with D unresolved. CDR1 MNHEY and CDR2 SVGAGI come from the germline V gene. V was shortened by 4 bases and J by 7 bases, with 17 bases between the two germline ends. There are 15 residues in the CDR3. The CDR3, as DNA: TGTGCCAGCAGTTTGAGTCTAGTCTGGCGGAATGAGCAGTTCTTC. Translated, it gives CASSLSLVWRNEQFF.

Worth noting for this clone: The sample carries other DNA sequences with the same CDR3. The chain recombines TRBV7-8 with TRBJ2-2, with TRBD2 matching 8 bases. Germline V gene lookup returns CDR1 SGHVS and CDR2 FQNEAQ. V trimming: 8 bases; J trimming: 4 bases; junction bases outside the gene matches: 15. The CDR3 loop spans 17 amino acids. The CDR3 here is CASGGAGAPLGTGELFF. In DNA form, the CDR3 reads TGTGCCAGCGGTGGAGCGGGAGCCCCATTGGGCACCGGGGAGCTGTTTTTT.

The chain carries TRBV3-1 (or the pseudogene TRBV3-2) and TRBJ1-3; D unresolved. The germline V and J ends were trimmed by 0 bases and 8 bases, with 14 bases remaining between them. The germline V gene has CDR1 LGHDT and CDR2 YNNKEL (reference sequence). The CDR3 runs to 15 residues. The CDR3 DNA sequence: TGTGCCAGCAGCCAAGAAAGGTCCCGGCGGGACACCATATATTTT. This gives the protein CASSQERSRRDTIYF.

J is TRBJ2-7 and V is TRBV27, with 8 bases aligning to TRBD2. Germline CDR1 MNHEY, CDR2 SMNVEV (reference sequence). V was clipped by 8 bases and J by 4 bases; unmatched bases: 10. CDR3 size: 14 residues. DNA for the CDR3: TGTGCCAGCGCCCGGGGGGGCGGTATATACGAGCAGTACTTC. Translating gives CASARGGGIYEQYF.

This chain uses TRBV3-1 (or the pseudogene TRBV3-2) with TRBJ1-2; D is unclear. This CDR3 is built from 14 residues. The germline gives CDR1 LGHDT, CDR2 YNNKEL (reference sequence). The ends were cut back, 0 bases at V and 5 bases at J, with 10 bases in the middle. This CDR3 reads CASSQEETPYGYTF. The CDR3 bases are TGTGCCAGCAGCCAAGAAGAGACACCGTATGGCTACACCTTC.